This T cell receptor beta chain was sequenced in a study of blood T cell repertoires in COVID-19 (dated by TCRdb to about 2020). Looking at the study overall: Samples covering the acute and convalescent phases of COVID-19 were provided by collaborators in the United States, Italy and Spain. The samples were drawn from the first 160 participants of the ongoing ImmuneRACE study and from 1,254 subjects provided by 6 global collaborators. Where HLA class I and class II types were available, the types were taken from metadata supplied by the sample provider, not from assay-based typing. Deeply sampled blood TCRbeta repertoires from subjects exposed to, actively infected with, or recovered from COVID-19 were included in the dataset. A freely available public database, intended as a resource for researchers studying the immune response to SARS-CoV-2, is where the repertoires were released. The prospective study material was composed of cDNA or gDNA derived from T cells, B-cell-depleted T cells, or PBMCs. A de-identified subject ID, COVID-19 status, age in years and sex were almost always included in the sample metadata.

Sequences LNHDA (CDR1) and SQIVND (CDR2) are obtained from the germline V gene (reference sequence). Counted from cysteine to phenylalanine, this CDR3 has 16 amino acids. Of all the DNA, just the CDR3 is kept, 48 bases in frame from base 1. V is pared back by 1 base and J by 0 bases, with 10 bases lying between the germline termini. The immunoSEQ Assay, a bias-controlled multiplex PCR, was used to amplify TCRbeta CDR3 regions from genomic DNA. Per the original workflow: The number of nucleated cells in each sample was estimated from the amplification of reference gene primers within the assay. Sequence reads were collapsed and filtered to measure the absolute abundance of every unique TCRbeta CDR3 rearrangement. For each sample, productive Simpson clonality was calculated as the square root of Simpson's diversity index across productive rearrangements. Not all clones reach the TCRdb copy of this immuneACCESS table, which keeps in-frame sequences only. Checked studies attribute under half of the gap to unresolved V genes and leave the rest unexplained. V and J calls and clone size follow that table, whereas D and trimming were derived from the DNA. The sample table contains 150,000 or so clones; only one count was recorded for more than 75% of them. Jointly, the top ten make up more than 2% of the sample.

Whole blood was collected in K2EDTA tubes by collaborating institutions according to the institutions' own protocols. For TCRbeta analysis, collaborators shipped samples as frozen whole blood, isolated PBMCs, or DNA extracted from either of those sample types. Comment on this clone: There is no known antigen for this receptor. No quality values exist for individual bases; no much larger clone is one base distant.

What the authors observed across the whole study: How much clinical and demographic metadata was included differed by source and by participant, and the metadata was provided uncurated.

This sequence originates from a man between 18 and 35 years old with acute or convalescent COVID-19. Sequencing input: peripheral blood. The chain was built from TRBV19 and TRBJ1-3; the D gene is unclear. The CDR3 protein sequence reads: CASSIGGRVSGNTIYF. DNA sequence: TGTGCCAGTAGTATAGGAGGAAGAGTCTCTGGAAACACCATATATTTT.